Below, 25 T cell receptor beta chains from the same sample are listed, as sequenced in a study of blood T cell repertoires in COVID-19. Some clones are missing from TCRdb's copy, which holds only in-frame ones; the method was immunoSEQ multiplex PCR. The sample comprises 130,000 or so clones, roughly three quarters of which are singletons, and over 6.5% rests with the top ten. The sequencing sample was made of peripheral blood. All receptors come from a human donor in a cohort sampled during active COVID-19.

The sample holds a few counts of this clone. The CDR3 bases are TGTGCCAGCAGCTTATCGGGACAGTACTACGAGCAGTACTTC. It yields the protein CASSLSGQYYEQYF. V gene TRBV7-9 combines with J gene TRBJ2-7; 7 positions agree with TRBD1. CDR3 length equals 14 residues. V trimming: 2 bases; J trimming: 3 bases; junction bases outside the gene matches: 4. Germline V CDR1 and CDR2: SEHNR, FQNEAQ (reference sequence).

The V gene is TRBV28, the J gene TRBJ2-6; 10 bases map to TRBD2. The CDR3 consists of 17 residues. The germline V gene encodes CDR1 MDHEN and CDR2 SYDVKM. The trim removed 4 bases at V and 1 base at J, leaving 4 bases unmatched. In DNA, the CDR3 is TGTGCCAGCAGTTCCGGGACTAGCGTATCTGGGGCCAACGTCCTGACTTTC. Protein product: CASSSGTSVSGANVLTF.

The chain joins TRBV9 to TRBJ2-5; D is possibly TRBD2 (6 bases). Trimming took 6 bases from V and 5 from J, leaving 20 bases between them. Germline CDR1 SGDLS, CDR2 YYNGEE. The CDR3 is made up of 15 amino acids. Here the CDR3 reads CASTLGGTQAETQYF. CDR3 in DNA: TGTGCCAGCACCCTAGGTGGGACTCAAGCGGAGACCCAGTACTTC. Using reference TRBV9 and TRBJ2-5 for the parts outside the CDR3, the full variable domain is DSGVTQTPKHLITATGQRVTLRCSPRSGDLSVYWYQQSLDQGLQFLIQYYNGEERAKGNILERFSAQQFPDLHSELNLSSLELGDSALYFCASTLGGTQAETQYFGPGTRLLVL.

A remark on this clone: A read error may account for a junction end that differs from germline. V gene TRBV11-2 combines with J gene TRBJ2-7, with 8 bases lining up with TRBD2. CDR1 is SGHAT, CDR2 FQNNGV, per germline. The CDR3 extends over 12 amino acids. In DNA form, the CDR3 reads TGTGCCAGCAGCTTATATAGCGGGGTCTTTGACTTC. Its translation is CASSLYSGVFDF.

This chain joins TRBV20-1 and TRBJ1-2, with 7 nucleotides matching TRBD1. The CDR3 runs 15 residues. J gave up 7 bases and V 3 bases, and 14 bases lay outside the gene matches. The germline V gene encodes CDR1 DFQATT and CDR2 SNEGSKA (reference sequence). The CDR3 DNA sequence: TGCAGTGCTAGTGGAAGGGTAGGGGGCGGCTTTGGCTACACCTTC. It codes for CSASGRVGGGFGYTF.

The J gene is TRBJ2-7, the V gene TRBV6-6, with 7 positions matching TRBD1. Per germline, CDR1 MNHNY and CDR2 SVGAGI (reference sequence). This CDR3 is built from 13 residues. V shed 6 bases, J shed 2 bases, and the junction held 4 bases outside the gene matches. The CDR3 loop is CASSRGTAYEQYF. In nucleotides, the CDR3 is TGTGCCAGCAGCAGGGGGACAGCCTACGAGCAGTACTTC.

The chain uses TRBV6-1 and TRBJ1-6; D is unclear. The CDR3 is made up of 16 amino acids. Trimming stripped 1 base from V and 10 bases from J, with 17 bases between. From germline, CDR1 is MNHNS and CDR2 SASEGT. The CDR3, as DNA: TGTGCCAGCAGTGAAGATTGGACTCGCTCGGGCTCACCCCTCCACTTT. It encodes CASSEDWTRSGSPLHF.

The chain combines TRBV2 with TRBJ2-5; 14 bases map to TRBD2. CDR1 and CDR2 (germline): SNHLY, FYNNEI. V gave up 3 bases and J gave up 5 bases; unmatched junction bases: 8. This CDR3 contains 17 residues. The CDR3 nucleotides read TGTGCCAGCAGTGACCCGACTAGCGGGGGGGCCTGGGAGACCCAGTACTTC. The encoded protein is CASSDPTSGGAWETQYF.

The V and J genes are TRBV27 and TRBJ2-2, with D possibly TRBD2 on 6 matching bases. CDR1 and CDR2 (germline): MNHEY, SMNVEV (reference sequence). V lost 2 bases and J 5 bases, leaving 9 bases between the germline ends. CDR3 length: 14 amino acids. The CDR3 region has the DNA TGTGCCAGCAGTTTAGCGGAGGGAACCGGGGAGCTGTTTTTT. As protein: CASSLAEGTGELFF.

The sample holds a few counts of this clone. This rearrangement joins TRBV2 to TRBJ2-7, with 7 nucleotides matching TRBD2. V lost 5 bases and J lost 5; bases outside the gene matches: 18. Germline-derived CDR1 and CDR2 are SNHLY and FYNNEI. The CDR3 has 17 amino acids. CDR3 region: CASSIPVNRTSFNEQYF. The CDR3 DNA reads as TGTGCCAGCAGTATTCCGGTGAATAGGACTAGTTTCAACGAGCAGTACTTC.

The chain has TRBV2 and TRBJ1-1; D uncertain. V was cut by 6 bases and J by 1 base, with 12 bases left in between. The germline V gene has CDR1 SNHLY and CDR2 FYNNEI. The CDR3 is made up of 14 amino acids. CDR3 region: CASSLGGPNTEAFF. CDR3 in DNA: TGTGCCAGCAGCCTTGGAGGGCCGAACACTGAAGCTTTCTTT.

The chain recombines TRBV24-1 with TRBJ1-5, with no clear D. The germline V gene encodes CDR1 KGHDR and CDR2 SFDVKD. Between the trimmed V and J ends, which lost 9 bases and 3 bases, there was a span of 8 bases. The CDR3 length is 12 residues. The CDR3 reads CATHGINQPQHF. The CDR3 bases are TGTGCCACCCACGGGATCAATCAGCCCCAGCATTTT.

This clone was counted between two and nine times. The rearrangement uses TRBV4-2 and TRBJ2-7; tentatively, D is TRBD2 (6 bases). This CDR3 region has 16 residues. Germline V gene sequence: CDR1 LGHNA, CDR2 YNFKEQ. Trimming pared 0 bases from V and 1 base from J, leaving 13 bases between. CDR3 amino acids: CASSQDGAGPSYEQYF. For the CDR3, the DNA is TGTGCCAGCAGCCAAGATGGAGCGGGCCCTTCCTACGAGCAGTACTTC.

CDR3 DNA: TGTGCCAGCAGCTCCCATATCGTTGACAGGGGGTGGACCACTGAAGCTTTCTTT. Protein: CASSSHIVDRGWTTEAFF. The chain combines TRBV7-9 with TRBJ1-1, with 9 positions matching TRBD1. Trimming at V came to 4 bases and at J to 4 bases, leaving 16 bases not matched to a gene. CDR1 SEHNR and CDR2 FQNEAQ come from the germline V gene (reference sequence). The CDR3 is 18 amino acids.

The V and J genes are TRBV5-6 and TRBJ2-7, with 9 bases lining up with TRBD1. The CDR3 has 14 residues. Looked up from germline, CDR1 is SGHDT and CDR2 is YYEEEE. V was clipped by 0 bases and J by 2 bases; unmatched bases: 0. The chain's CDR3 is CASSLGTGAYEQYF. Written as DNA, the CDR3 is TGTGCCAGCAGCTTGGGGACAGGGGCCTACGAGCAGTACTTC.

The J gene is TRBJ2-6, the V gene TRBV5-6; possible D gene TRBD1, 6 bases. The CDR3 covers 18 residues. CDR1 is SGHDT, CDR2 YYEEEE, per germline. Trimming took off 5 bases at V and 0 bases at J, with 18 bases between the two ends. The CDR3 DNA reads as TGTGCCAGCAGTTTAGTCCGGGACACCGTCTCTGGGGCCAACGTCCTGACTTTC. Translated: CASSLVRDTVSGANVLTF. Together with reference TRBV5-6 and TRBJ2-6, the CDR3 gives the full variable domain: DAGVTQSPTHLIKTRGQQVTLRCSPKSGHDTVSWYQQALGQGPQFIFQYYEEEERQRGNFPDRFSGHQFPNYSSELNVNALLLGDSALYLCASSLVRDTVSGANVLTFGAGSRLTVL.

The chain recombines TRBV27 with TRBJ2-3; 12 bases match TRBD2. CDR3 length equals 20 residues. Per germline, CDR1 MNHEY and CDR2 SMNVEV (reference sequence). The ends lost 0 bases at V and 0 bases at J; junction bases unmatched: 10. CDR3 DNA: TGTGCCAGCAGTTTATCCGGTGGACTAGCGGGATACACTAGCACAGATACGCAGTATTTT. This sequence encodes CASSLSGGLAGYTSTDTQYF.

The chain uses TRBV5-1 and TRBJ2-7, with 13 bases that match TRBD2. CDR3 length: 17 residues. V trimming: 0 bases; J trimming: 2 bases; junction bases outside the gene matches: 5. Looked up from germline, CDR1 is SGHRS and CDR2 is YFSETQ. This chain's CDR3 is CASSLGTSGSATYEQYF. As DNA, the CDR3 is TGCGCCAGCAGCTTGGGGACTAGCGGGAGTGCCACCTACGAGCAGTACTTC.

This clone has just a few counts. V is TRBV10-3 and J is TRBJ2-1, with TRBD2 matching 10 bases. After removal of 7 bases from V and 9 bases from J, the junction contained 3 bases not matched to a gene. Germline lookup yields CDR1 ENHRY and CDR2 SYGVKD. The CDR3 runs 12 residues. The CDR3 loop is CAIKREGSEQFF. As DNA, the CDR3 is TGTGCCATCAAGCGGGAGGGTAGTGAGCAGTTCTTC.

The chain carries TRBV18 and TRBJ2-7; 7 bases map to TRBD1. The CDR3 is 15 residues long. Germline V lookup: CDR1 KGHSH, CDR2 LQKENI. V dropped 2 bases and J dropped 5; count of bases not matched to a gene: 9. CDR3 amino acids: CASSPLQGPENEQYF. In DNA, the CDR3 is TGTGCCAGCTCACCATTACAGGGGCCCGAAAACGAGCAGTACTTC.

Notes on this clone: The junction and the germline gene differ at one end; a read error may be behind it. The V and J genes are TRBV7-7 and TRBJ2-3; a weak D match, TRBD1 (7 bases). In germline, CDR1 is SSHAT, CDR2 FNYEAQ (reference sequence). The CDR3 is 15 amino acids. DNA of the CDR3: TGTGCTAGCAGCTTGGGAGGACAGGGCACAGATACGCAGTATTTT. The encoded protein is CASSLGGQGTDTQYF.

V and J are TRBV5-1 and TRBJ2-5; the match to TRBD2 covers 9 bases. CDR3 length equals 15 residues. Germline CDR1 reads SGHRS; CDR2 reads YFSETQ. Unmatched junction bases numbered 4, after V lost 2 bases and J lost 2 bases. The CDR3 nucleotides read TGCGCCAGCAGCTTCCTAGCGGGGCCTCAAGAGACCCAGTACTTC. Its translation is CASSFLAGPQETQYF.

The rearrangement links TRBV6-5 to TRBJ1-1, with 10 nucleotides matching TRBD1. The V gene's germline CDR1 is MNHEY and CDR2 SVGAGI. V lost 5 bases, J lost 3 bases, and 6 bases stayed unmatched. This CDR3 spans 15 amino acids. CDR3 loop: CASSLGTGVDTEAFF. For the CDR3, the DNA is TGTGCCAGCAGTCTTGGGACAGGGGTTGACACTGAAGCTTTCTTT.

The chain joins TRBV5-1 to TRBJ2-7, with TRBD2 as a possible D gene (5 bases). Per the germline V gene, CDR1 is SGHRS and CDR2 is YFSETQ. The CDR3 length is 13 residues. V was clipped by 0 bases and J by 4 bases, with 8 bases between them. This chain's CDR3 is CASSLAPGYEQYF. The DNA for the CDR3 is TGCGCCAGCAGCTTGGCCCCGGGATACGAGCAGTACTTC. The full variable domain, completed using reference TRBV5-1 and TRBJ2-7, is KAGVTQTPRYLIKTRGQQVTLSCSPISGHRSVSWYQQTPGQGLQFLFEYFSETQRNKGNFPGRFSGRQFSNSRSEMNVSTLELGDSALYLCASSLAPGYEQYFGPGTRLTVT.

This clone was counted a few times. The chain is built from TRBV28 and TRBJ2-6; TRBD2 matches 10 bases. V was pared by 5 bases and J by 2 bases, with 9 bases of the junction left unmatched. Germline CDR1 and CDR2: MDHEN and SYDVKM. CDR3 size: 18 residues. The CDR3 DNA reads TGTGCCAGCAGTCCCTCGGCTAGCGGGAGCCCTGGGGCCAACGTCCTGACTTTC. Protein sequence: CASSPSASGSPGANVLTF.